The rows below give T cell receptor beta chains drawn from one sample of a study of shared clonotypes between healthy human individuals. This table comes from immunoSEQ multiplex PCR, and its TCRdb copy is limited to in-frame clones, with some not included. Among millions of clones listed, over 85% were seen once. Sequencing was carried out using naive CD4+ T cells from PBMCs. The receptors were sampled from a young man in good health. Some clones in this sample may be carry-over from other donors' samples. The CDR3 runs from the conserved cysteine through the conserved F or W. Each record gives: D gene, J gene, clone size, V gene, CDR3 protein, CDR3 DNA. A D gene is named only where the DNA matches it firmly. The size entry is marked missing in some rows and otherwise reads once, few, many or a size class.

.	TRBJ2-1	.	TRBV2	CASRDGPHNEQFF	TGTGCCAGCAGGGACGGGCCGCACAATGAGCAGTTCTTC
TRBD2	TRBJ2-1	.	TRBV28	CASSLWGTSNVGEQFF	TGTGCCAGCAGTTTATGGGGGACTAGCAATGTTGGTGAGCAGTTCTTC
.	TRBJ2-7	.	TRBV11-3	CASSRDSGTGSEQYF	TGTGCCAGCAGCCGAGATAGCGGGACAGGGTCCGAGCAGTACTTC
TRBD1	TRBJ1-2	.	TRBV30	CAWRGTGLRRGGYTF	TGTGCCTGGAGGGGGACAGGGCTGAGGAGGGGTGGCTACACCTTC
TRBD1	TRBJ2-7	.	TRBV7-8	CASSLVGTGGFHEQYF	TGTGCCAGCAGCTTAGTGGGGACAGGGGGCTTCCACGAGCAGTACTTC
.	TRBJ1-1	.	TRBV7-9	CASSLVQGSEAFF	TGTGCCAGCAGCTTAGTCCAGGGTTCTGAAGCTTTCTTT
.	TRBJ1-5	.	TRBV30	CAWSPKGGQPQHF	TGTGCCTGGAGTCCCAAGGGAGGCCAGCCCCAGCATTTT
TRBD2	TRBJ2-2	.	TRBV9	CASSVVGGSSTGELFF	TGTGCCAGCAGCGTAGTCGGCGGGAGCAGCACCGGGGAGCTGTTTTTT
.	TRBJ2-7	.	TRBV6-5	CASSWAGQREQYF	TGTGCCAGCAGTTGGGCGGGGCAGCGCGAGCAGTACTTC
.	TRBJ1-4	.	TRBV28	CASSSTGSREKLFF	TGTGCCAGCAGTTCTACAGGGTCGAGAGAAAAACTGTTTTTT
TRBD1	TRBJ2-7	.	TRBV5-1	CASSSRQGAGYEQYF	TGCGCCAGCAGCTCACGACAGGGGGCAGGGTACGAGCAGTACTTC
.	TRBJ2-4	.	TRBV28	CASSLKNIQYF	TGTGCCAGCAGCCTCAAAAACATTCAGTACTTC
TRBD2	TRBJ2-7	.	TRBV15	CATSRDRGRAYEQYF	TGTGCCACCAGCAGAGATCGCGGGAGGGCCTACGAGCAGTACTTC
.	TRBJ2-5	once	TRBV28	CASSDLGGGTQYF	TGTGCCAGCTCGGACTTGGGTGGGGGGACCCAGTACTTC
.	TRBJ2-3	.	TRBV6-5	CATGLSTDTQYF	TGTGCCACCGGACTTAGCACAGATACGCAGTATTTT
.	TRBJ1-1	.	TRBV29-1	CSVPGTLGNLMNTEAFF	TGCAGCGTCCCTGGGACACTTGGTAACCTCATGAACACTGAAGCTTTCTTT
.	TRBJ1-5	.	TRBV6-1	CASSQGSPGQPQHF	TGTGCCAGCAGTCAGGGTAGTCCCGGGCAGCCCCAGCATTTT
.	TRBJ2-1	.	TRBV29-1	CSVANWVNEQFF	TGCAGCGTTGCGAATTGGGTGAATGAGCAGTTCTTC
.	TRBJ2-7	.	TRBV9	CASSPRPETYEQYF	TGTGCCAGCAGCCCTCGGCCGGAAACCTACGAGCAGTACTTC
TRBD1	TRBJ1-5	once	TRBV5-1	CASSLPPFGTGGQPQHF	TGCGCCAGCAGCTTGCCTCCCTTCGGGACAGGGGGTCAGCCCCAGCATTTT
.	TRBJ2-1	.	TRBV5-1	CASSLEGTDYNEQFF	TGCGCCAGCAGCTTGGAAGGTACAGACTACAATGAGCAGTTCTTC
.	TRBJ1-4	.	TRBV9	CASSAGGRNVELFF	TGTGCCAGCAGCGCGGGGGGTCGGAATGTTGAACTGTTTTTT
TRBD1	TRBJ1-1	.	TRBV6-6	CATWDRVSTEAFF	TGTGCCACCTGGGACAGGGTTAGCACTGAAGCTTTCTTT
.	TRBJ1-4	once	TRBV19	CASSNVQGRNEKLFF	TGTGCCAGTAGTAACGTTCAAGGCCGCAATGAAAAACTGTTTTTT
TRBD1	TRBJ1-2	.	TRBV28	CASSYRGLGYTF	TGTGCCAGCAGTTACAGGGGGCTTGGCTACACCTTC
.	TRBJ2-3	.	TRBV11-2	CASSIHQGTSTDTQYF	TGTGCCAGCAGCATCCACCAGGGGACTAGCACAGATACGCAGTATTTT
TRBD2	TRBJ2-1	.	TRBV5-1	CASSLASGPHNEQFF	TGCGCCAGCAGCTTGGCTAGCGGGCCCCACAATGAGCAGTTCTTC